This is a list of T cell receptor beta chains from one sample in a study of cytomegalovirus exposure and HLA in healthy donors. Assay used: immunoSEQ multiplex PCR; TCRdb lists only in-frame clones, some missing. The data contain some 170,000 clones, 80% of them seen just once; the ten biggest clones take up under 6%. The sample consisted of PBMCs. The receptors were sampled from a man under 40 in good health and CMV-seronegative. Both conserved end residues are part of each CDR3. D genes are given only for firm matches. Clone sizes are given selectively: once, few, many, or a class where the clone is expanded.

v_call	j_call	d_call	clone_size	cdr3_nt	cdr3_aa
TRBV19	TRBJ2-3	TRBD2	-	TGTGCCAGTAGTTTTTCCGGGACTAGCGGGGTTGCAGATACGCAGTATTTT	CASSFSGTSGVADTQYF
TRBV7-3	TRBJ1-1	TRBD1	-	TGTGCCAGCAGCTCACGGACAGGGGAAGCTTTCTTT	CASSSRTGEAFF
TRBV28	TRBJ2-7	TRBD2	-	TGTGCCAGCAGTTTGTGGAGACTAGCGGGAGTCGAGCAGTACTTC	CASSLWRLAGVEQYF
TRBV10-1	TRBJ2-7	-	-	TGCGCCAGCAGTGAGAGGGCGAGGGAGGTCTACGAGCAGTACTTC	CASSERAREVYEQYF
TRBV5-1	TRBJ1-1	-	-	TGCGCCAGCAGCTTGAAAGGGGGGGGCCTTGAAGCTTTCTTT	CASSLKGGGLEAFF
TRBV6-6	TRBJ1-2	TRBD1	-	TGTGCCAGCAGGCGGACAGGGGGCGACTATGGCTACACCTTC	CASRRTGGDYGYTF
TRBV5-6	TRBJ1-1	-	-	TGTGCCAGCAGCTTTACCCCGAACATGAACACTGAAGCTTTCTTT	CASSFTPNMNTEAFF
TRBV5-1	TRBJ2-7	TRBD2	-	TGCGCCAGCAGGACAACACTAGCGGGAGCTCCGGGCGAGCAGTACTTC	CASRTTLAGAPGEQYF
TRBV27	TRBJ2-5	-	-	TGTGCCAGCAGTCTCCTATTTCAAGAGACCCAGTACTTC	CASSLLFQETQYF
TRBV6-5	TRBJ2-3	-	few	TGTGCCAGCGTACGGGGGGATACGCAGTATTTT	CASVRGDTQYF
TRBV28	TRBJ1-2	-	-	TGTGCCAGCAGTACCGAGGGGACACTGGGGGGCTACACCTTC	CASSTEGTLGGYTF
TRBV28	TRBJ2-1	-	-	TGTGCCAGCAGTCCACCGGGCAATGAGCAGTTCTTC	CASSPPGNEQFF
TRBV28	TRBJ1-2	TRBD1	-	TGTGCCAGCAGTTTAGGGGACAGGGCTAGAGACGGCTACACCTTC	CASSLGDRARDGYTF
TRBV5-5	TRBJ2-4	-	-	TGTGCCAGCAGCGGCGGAGGGAACAAAAACATTCAGTACTTC	CASSGGGNKNIQYF
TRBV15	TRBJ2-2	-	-	TGTGCCACCAGCAGAGACCGGAGAACCGGGGAGCTGTTTTTT	CATSRDRRTGELFF
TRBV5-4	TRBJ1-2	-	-	TGTGCCAGCAGCTTGGCCACGACAAGCCTCTATGGCTACACCTTC	CASSLATTSLYGYTF
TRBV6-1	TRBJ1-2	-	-	TGTGCCAGCAGTGAAGGAGGGCCGGACTATGGCTACACCTTC	CASSEGGPDYGYTF
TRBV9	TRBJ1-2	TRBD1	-	TGTGCCAGCAGCCTTAGCGGACAGGTTGGCTACACCTTC	CASSLSGQVGYTF
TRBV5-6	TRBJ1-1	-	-	TGTGCCAGCATCCTGACAGGAGGGAACACTGAAGCTTTCTTT	CASILTGGNTEAFF
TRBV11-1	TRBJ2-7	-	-	TGTGCCAGCAGCTTAACGGTGTCCTCCTACGAGCAGTACTTC	CASSLTVSSYEQYF
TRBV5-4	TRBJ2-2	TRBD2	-	TGTGCCAGCAGCTTGCCGGGGGGAGGGGGGGAGCTGTTTTTT	CASSLPGGGGELFF
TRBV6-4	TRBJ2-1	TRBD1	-	TGTGCCAGCAGTGAAGGTAGGGGGCCAAACAATGAGCAGTTCTTC	CASSEGRGPNNEQFF
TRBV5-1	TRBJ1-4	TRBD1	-	TGCGCCAGCAGCCTACAGGGGCGAGGAGAAAAACTGTTTTTT	CASSLQGRGEKLFF
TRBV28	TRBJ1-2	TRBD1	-	TGTGCCAGCAGTCTTGACAGGGGGAACTATGGCTACACCTTC	CASSLDRGNYGYTF
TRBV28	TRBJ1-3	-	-	TGTGCCAGCACCTTCCAGGGGCTCGGAAACACCATATATTTT	CASTFQGLGNTIYF
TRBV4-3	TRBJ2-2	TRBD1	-	TGCGCCAGCAGCCCCGGACAGGGCAGCTACACCGGGGAGCTGTTTTTT	CASSPGQGSYTGELFF
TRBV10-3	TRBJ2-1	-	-	TGTGCCATCAGTGAGGGAAAGGAGCTTGAACTCTTC	CAISEGKELELF
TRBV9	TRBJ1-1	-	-	TGTGCCAGCAGCGTTCAGGGAGGGGACACTGAAGCTTTCTTT	CASSVQGGDTEAFF
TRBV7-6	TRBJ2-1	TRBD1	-	TGTGCCAGCAGTTCGAGGACAGGGACCTACAATGAGCAGTTCTTC	CASSSRTGTYNEQFF
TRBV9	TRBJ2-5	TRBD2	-	TGTGCCAGCAGCGCGGGGGGGGGCTTCCCAACCCAGTACTTC	CASSAGGGFPTQYF
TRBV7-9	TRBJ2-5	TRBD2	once	TGTTCCAGCAGCTTAGCGGGGGGGAGGTCAAAAGAGACCCAGTACTTC	CSSSLAGGRSKETQYF
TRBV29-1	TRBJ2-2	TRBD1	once	TGCAGCGTTGGCACAGGGGGCGCGAACACCGGGGAGCTGTTTTTT	CSVGTGGANTGELFF
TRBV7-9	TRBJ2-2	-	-	TGTTCCAGCAGATTAGGACTAACCTCGAACACCGGGGAGCTGTTTTTT	CSSRLGLTSNTGELFF
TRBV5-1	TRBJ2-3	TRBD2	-	TGCGCCAGCGCCCGGGAGGTGACCACAGATACGCAGTATTTT	CASAREVTTDTQYF
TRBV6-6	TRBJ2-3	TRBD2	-	TGTGCCAGCAGTTCACTAGCGGGAGGTTCAGATACGCAGTATTTT	CASSSLAGGSDTQYF
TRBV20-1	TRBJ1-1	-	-	TGCAGTGCTAGTGGCACCACTGAAGCTTTCTTT	CSASGTTEAFF
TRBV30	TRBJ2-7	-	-	TGTGCCTGGACCCCAGGAATCACCTACGAGCAGTACTTC	CAWTPGITYEQYF
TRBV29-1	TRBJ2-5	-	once	TGCAGCGCCGCCCGACTAGGGGAGACCCAGTACTTC	CSAARLGETQYF
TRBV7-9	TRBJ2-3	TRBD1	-	TGTGCCAGCAGCTTAGCGTACTGGGACAGGGCCATTCGCACAGATACGCAGTATTTT	CASSLAYWDRAIRTDTQYF
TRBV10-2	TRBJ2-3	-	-	TGCGCCAGCAGTGAAGGGGGTCGCATAATAGATACGCAGTATTTT	CASSEGGRIIDTQYF